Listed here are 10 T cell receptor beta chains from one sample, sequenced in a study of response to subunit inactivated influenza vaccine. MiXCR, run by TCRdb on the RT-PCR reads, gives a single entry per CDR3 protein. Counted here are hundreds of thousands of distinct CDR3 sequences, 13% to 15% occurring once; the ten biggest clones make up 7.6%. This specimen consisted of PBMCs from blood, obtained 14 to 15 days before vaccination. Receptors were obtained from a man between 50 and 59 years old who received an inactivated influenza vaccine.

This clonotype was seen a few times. In DNA, the CDR3 is TGTGCCAGCAGCCAAGGGTCCCCTAAAACTAACTATGGCTACACCTTC. This codes for CASSQGSPKTNYGYTF. The chain carries TRBV3-1 and TRBJ1-2; D is uncertain. V lost 1 base, J lost 0 bases, and 12 bases lay in between. The CDR3 is made up of 16 amino acids. In germline, CDR1 is LGHDT, CDR2 YNNKEL (reference sequence). The full variable domain, rest sourced from reference TRBV3-1 and TRBJ1-2, is DTAVSQTPKYLVTQMGNDKSIKCEQNLGHDTMYWYKQDSKKFLKIMFSYNNKELIINETVPNRFSPKSPDKAHLNLHINSLELGDSAVYFCASSQGSPKTNYGYTFGSGTRLTVV.

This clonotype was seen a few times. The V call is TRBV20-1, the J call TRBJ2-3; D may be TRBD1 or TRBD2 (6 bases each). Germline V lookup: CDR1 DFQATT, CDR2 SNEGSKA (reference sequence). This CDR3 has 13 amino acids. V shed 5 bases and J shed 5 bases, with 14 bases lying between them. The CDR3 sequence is CSAGLEGGDTQYF. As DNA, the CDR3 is TGCAGTGCTGGGCTTGAGGGGGGAGATACGCAGTATTTT.

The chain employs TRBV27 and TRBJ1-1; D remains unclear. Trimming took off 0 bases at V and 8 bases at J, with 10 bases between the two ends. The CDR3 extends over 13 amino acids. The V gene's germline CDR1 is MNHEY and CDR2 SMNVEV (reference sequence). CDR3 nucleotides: TGTGCCAGCAGTTTATCGCCGGACGGAGAAGCTTTCTTT. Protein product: CASSLSPDGEAFF.

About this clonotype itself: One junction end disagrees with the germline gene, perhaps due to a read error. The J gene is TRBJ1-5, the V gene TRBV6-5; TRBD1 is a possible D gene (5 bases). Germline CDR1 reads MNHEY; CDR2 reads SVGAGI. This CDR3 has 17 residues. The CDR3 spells CASSYPRDLKGNLPQHF. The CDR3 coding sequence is TGTGCCAGCAGTTACCCCAGGGACCTTAAGGGCAATCTGCCCCAGCATTTT.

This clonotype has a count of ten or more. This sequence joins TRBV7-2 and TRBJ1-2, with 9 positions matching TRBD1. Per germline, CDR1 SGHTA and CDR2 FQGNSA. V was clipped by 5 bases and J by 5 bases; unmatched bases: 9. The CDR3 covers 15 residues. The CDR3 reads CASSLRRDREYGYTF. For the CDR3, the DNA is TGTGCCAGCAGCCTAAGGCGGGACAGGGAATATGGCTACACCTTC.

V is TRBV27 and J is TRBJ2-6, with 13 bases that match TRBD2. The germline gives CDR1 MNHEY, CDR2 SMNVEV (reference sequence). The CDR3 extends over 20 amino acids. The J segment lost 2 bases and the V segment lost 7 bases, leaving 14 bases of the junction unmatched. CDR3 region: CASIRTGLAGFLPGANVLTF. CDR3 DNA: TGTGCCAGCATTCGGACGGGACTAGCGGGATTTCTACCTGGGGCCAACGTCCTGACTTTC.

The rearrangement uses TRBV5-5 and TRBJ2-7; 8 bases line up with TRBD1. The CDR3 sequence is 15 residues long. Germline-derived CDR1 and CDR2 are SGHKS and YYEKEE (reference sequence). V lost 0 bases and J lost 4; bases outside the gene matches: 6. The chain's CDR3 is CASSLAGQDAYEQYF. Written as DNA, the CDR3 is TGTGCCAGCAGCTTGGCGGGACAGGATGCATACGAGCAGTACTTC.

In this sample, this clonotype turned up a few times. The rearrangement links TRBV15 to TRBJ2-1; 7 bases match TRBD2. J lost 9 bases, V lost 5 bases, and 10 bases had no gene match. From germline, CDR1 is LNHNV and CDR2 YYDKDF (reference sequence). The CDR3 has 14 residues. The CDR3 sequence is CATSSVGGIGEQFF. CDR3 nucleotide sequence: TGTGCCACCAGCTCCGTGGGGGGGATAGGTGAGCAGTTCTTC.

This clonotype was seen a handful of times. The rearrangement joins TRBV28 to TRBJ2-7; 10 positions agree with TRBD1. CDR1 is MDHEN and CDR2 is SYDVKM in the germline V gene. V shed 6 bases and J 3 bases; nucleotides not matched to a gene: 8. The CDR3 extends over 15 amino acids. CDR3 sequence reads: CASRGRDRGLYEQYF. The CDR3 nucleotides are TGTGCCAGCAGGGGGAGGGACAGGGGACTCTACGAGCAGTACTTC.

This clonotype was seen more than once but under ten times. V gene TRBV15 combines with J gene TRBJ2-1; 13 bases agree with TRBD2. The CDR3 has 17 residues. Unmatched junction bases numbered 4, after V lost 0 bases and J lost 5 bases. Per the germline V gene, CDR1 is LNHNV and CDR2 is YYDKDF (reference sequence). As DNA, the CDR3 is TGTGCCACCAGCAGAGAACTAGCGGGGGGGCCTAACAATGAGCAGTTCTTC. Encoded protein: CATSRELAGGPNNEQFF.